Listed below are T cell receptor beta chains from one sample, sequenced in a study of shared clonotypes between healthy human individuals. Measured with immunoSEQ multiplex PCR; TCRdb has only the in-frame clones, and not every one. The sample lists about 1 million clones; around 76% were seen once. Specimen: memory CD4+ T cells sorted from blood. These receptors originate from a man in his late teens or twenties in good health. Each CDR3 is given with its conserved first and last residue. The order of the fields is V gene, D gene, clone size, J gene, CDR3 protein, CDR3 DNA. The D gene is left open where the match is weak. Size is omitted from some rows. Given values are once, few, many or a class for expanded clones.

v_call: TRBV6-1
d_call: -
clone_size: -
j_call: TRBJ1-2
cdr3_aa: CATGALWGAGYGYTF
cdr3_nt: TGTGCCACGGGAGCATTGTGGGGGGCTGGCTATGGCTACACCTTC

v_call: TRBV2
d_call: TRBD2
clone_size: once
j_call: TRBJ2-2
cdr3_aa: CASSAAGANTGELFF
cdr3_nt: TGTGCCAGCAGTGCAGCGGGGGCGAACACCGGGGAGCTGTTTTTT

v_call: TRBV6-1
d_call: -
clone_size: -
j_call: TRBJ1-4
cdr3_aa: CASGSGSPLGEKLFF
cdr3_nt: TGTGCCAGCGGAAGTGGGTCTCCCTTAGGTGAAAAACTGTTTTTT

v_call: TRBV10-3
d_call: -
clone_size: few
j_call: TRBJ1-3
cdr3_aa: CAGYGGSMGNTIYF
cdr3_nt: TGTGCCGGGTACGGGGGTAGTATGGGAAACACCATATATTTT

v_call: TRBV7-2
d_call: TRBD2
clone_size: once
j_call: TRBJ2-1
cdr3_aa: CASTYSGRADEQFF
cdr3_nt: TGTGCCAGCACCTATAGCGGGAGGGCCGATGAGCAGTTCTTC

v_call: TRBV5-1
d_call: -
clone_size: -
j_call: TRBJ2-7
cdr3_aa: CASSLEGTAYEQYF
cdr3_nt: TGCGCCAGCAGCTTGGAGGGCACTGCCTACGAGCAGTACTTC

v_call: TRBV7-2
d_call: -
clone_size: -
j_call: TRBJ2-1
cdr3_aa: CASGTWGGARVEQFF
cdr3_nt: TGTGCCAGCGGGACATGGGGGGGAGCGAGAGTTGAGCAGTTCTTC

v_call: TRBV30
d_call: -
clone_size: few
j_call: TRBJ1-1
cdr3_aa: CAWSFKSNTEAFF
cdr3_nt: TGTGCCTGGAGTTTCAAGTCGAACACTGAAGCTTTCTTT

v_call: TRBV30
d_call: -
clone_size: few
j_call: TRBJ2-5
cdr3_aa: CAWAGGLQETQYF
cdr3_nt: TGTGCCTGGGCCGGGGGCCTCCAAGAGACCCAGTACTTC

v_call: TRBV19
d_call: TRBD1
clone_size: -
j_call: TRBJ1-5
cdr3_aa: CASSLGTGSNQPQHF
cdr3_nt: TGTGCCAGTAGTTTAGGGACAGGAAGCAATCAGCCCCAGCATTTT

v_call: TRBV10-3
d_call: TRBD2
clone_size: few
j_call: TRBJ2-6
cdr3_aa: CAISGLAGVTGANVLTF
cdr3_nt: TGTGCCATCAGTGGACTAGCGGGAGTAACTGGGGCCAACGTCCTGACTTTC

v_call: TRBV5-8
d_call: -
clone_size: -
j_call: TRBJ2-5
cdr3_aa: CASRTRPVETQYF
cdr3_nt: TGTGCCAGCAGGACTCGGCCGGTGGAGACCCAGTACTTC

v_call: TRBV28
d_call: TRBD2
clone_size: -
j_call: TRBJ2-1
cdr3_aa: CASRKLRSGGGPRYNEQFF
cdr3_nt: TGTGCCAGCAGGAAACTGCGGTCTGGCGGGGGGCCACGGTACAATGAGCAGTTCTTC

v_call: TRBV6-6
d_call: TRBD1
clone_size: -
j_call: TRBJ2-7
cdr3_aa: CASRGQPYEQYF
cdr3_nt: TGTGCCAGCAGGGGACAGCCCTACGAGCAGTACTTC

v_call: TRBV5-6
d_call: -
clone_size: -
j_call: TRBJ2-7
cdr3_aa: CASSPAAGIQYEQYF
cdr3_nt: TGTGCCAGCAGCCCCGCCGCCGGGATCCAATACGAGCAGTACTTC

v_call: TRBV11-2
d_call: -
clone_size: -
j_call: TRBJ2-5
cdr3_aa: CASSLPVPGETQYF
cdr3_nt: TGTGCCAGCAGCCTGCCGGTCCCGGGGGAGACCCAGTACTTC

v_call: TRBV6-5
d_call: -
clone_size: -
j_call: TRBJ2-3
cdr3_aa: CASKRTASTDTQYF
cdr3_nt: TGTGCCAGTAAGAGGACAGCTAGCACAGATACGCAGTATTTT

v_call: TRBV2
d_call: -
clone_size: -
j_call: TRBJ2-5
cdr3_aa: CASNRGSQETQYF
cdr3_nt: TGTGCCAGCAACCGGGGGTCCCAAGAGACCCAGTACTTC

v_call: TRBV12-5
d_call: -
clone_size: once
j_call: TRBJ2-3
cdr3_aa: CASGFDWNTDTQYF
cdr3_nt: TGTGCTAGTGGTTTCGACTGGAACACAGATACGCAGTATTTT